These 32 T cell receptor beta chains were sequenced from one sample in a study of Ad26.COV2.S vaccination and SARS-CoV-2 variants (dated by TCRdb to the early 2020s). Library prep was done by the immunoSEQ multiplex PCR assay. TCRdb stores this immuneACCESS table with in-frame sequences only. Part of the clones is absent; in the studies checked, under half of the shortfall reflects unresolved V genes, and no reason is known for the rest. The sample yields approximately 410,000 clones; about 90% were counted once. About 1.6% of the sample rests with the top ten. The treatment or condition label, as the study defines it: around 19 received Ad26.COV2.S at low or high dose, single or two shots; about 5 received placebo; per-sample allocation not given. For vaccine and placebo recipients, repertoires were sequenced using samples collected on day 63 after the first injection. Sequences were derived from peripheral blood, sampled in a trial of Ad26.COV2.S vaccine versus placebo. All receptors derive from a person aged 18-65 years who received the Ad26.COV2.S COVID-19 vaccine or a placebo.

The chain combines TRBV28 with TRBJ2-7; D is ambiguous. CDR3 length equals 12 residues. From germline, CDR1 is MDHEN and CDR2 SYDVKM. Trimming took off 5 bases at V and 6 bases at J, with 11 bases between the two ends. The CDR3 bases are TGTGCCAGCAGTCCCCGTGGTCGCGAGCAGTACTTC. Translated, it gives CASSPRGREQYF.

V gene TRBV18 combines with J gene TRBJ1-3; D is unresolved. The V end was cut by 0 bases, the J end by 0 bases, with 3 bases between. The CDR3 is 14 residues long. The V gene's germline CDR1 is KGHSH and CDR2 LQKENI. The CDR3 nucleotides read TGTGCCAGCTCACCACCGGCCTCTGGAAACACCATATATTTT. It is translated as CASSPPASGNTIYF.

This clone was seen a few times. The CDR3 DNA follows: TGTGCCAGCAGTGAAGAGGCTAGTGGGCTCCAAGAGACCCAGTACTTC. The encoded protein is CASSEEASGLQETQYF. J is TRBJ2-5 and V is TRBV6-1; no definite D call. Germline CDR1 MNHNS, CDR2 SASEGT. The CDR3 spans 16 residues. Trimming pared 1 base from V and 1 base from J, leaving 13 bases between.

The chain employs TRBV6-5 and TRBJ2-1, with 8 positions matching TRBD1. The CDR3 totals 14 residues. The germline V gene has CDR1 MNHEY and CDR2 SVGAGI. V lost 8 bases and J lost 7; bases outside the gene matches: 10. CDR3 sequence reads: CASFGQGIRNEQFF. The CDR3 coding sequence is TGTGCCAGCTTCGGACAGGGTATTCGGAATGAGCAGTTCTTC.

This clone came up once. The V gene is TRBV5-6, the J gene TRBJ1-2, with D perhaps matching TRBD1 (5 bases). Germline CDR1 SGHDT, CDR2 YYEEEE. This CDR3 has 15 residues. Trimming took 5 bases from V and 1 from J, leaving 15 bases between them. The DNA of the CDR3 is TGTGCCAGCAGAGATGTGACAGCGCTTAACTATGGCTACACCTTC. Its protein product is CASRDVTALNYGYTF.

This clone was counted once. The gene calls are TRBV4-1 and TRBJ2-5; D is possibly TRBD2 (7 bases). The V end was cut by 6 bases, the J end by 5 bases, with 16 bases between. Germline V gives CDR1 MGHRA, CDR2 YSYEKL. The CDR3 contains 14 residues. For the CDR3, the DNA is TGCGCCAGCAGGTCGACGGGGGGCCGGGAGACCCAGTACTTC. Translating gives CASRSTGGRETQYF.

This clone came up once. This sequence joins TRBV15 and TRBJ2-1; TRBD2 matches at 9 bases. Per the germline V gene, CDR1 is LNHNV and CDR2 is YYDKDF (reference sequence). CDR3 size: 16 residues. The J segment lost 3 bases and the V segment lost 3 bases, leaving 6 bases of the junction unmatched. Here the CDR3 reads CATSSASGGFYNEQFF. As DNA, the CDR3 is TGTGCCACCAGCAGTGCCAGCGGGGGGTTCTACAATGAGCAGTTCTTC. The full variable domain, rest sourced from reference TRBV15 and TRBJ2-1, is DAMVIQNPRYQVTQFGKPVTLSCSQTLNHNVMYWYQQKSSQAPKLLFHYYDKDFNNEADTPDNFQSRRPNTSFCFLDIRSPGLGDTAMYLCATSSASGGFYNEQFFGPGTRLTVL.

CDR3 DNA: TGTGCCAGCAGTACGAGACAGTACTACAATAGCAATCAGCCCCAGCATTTT. Protein product: CASSTRQYYNSNQPQHF. The chain employs TRBV6-2 or TRBV6-3 and TRBJ1-5, with D possibly TRBD1 on 5 matching bases. V was cut by 5 bases and J by 0 bases, with 17 bases left in between. This CDR3 comprises 17 residues. Germline V gene lookup returns CDR1 MNHEY and CDR2 SVGEGT.

The V gene is TRBV21-1, the J gene TRBJ1-6. TRBV21-1 is noted as a pseudogene. The CDR3 runs to 16 residues. CDR3 in DNA: TGTGCCAGCAGCTCCCCAGTGGTTTCGGCTAATTCACCCCTCCACTTT. Protein sequence: CASSSPVVSANSPLHF.

The chain combines TRBV6-5 with TRBJ2-5; no reliable D call. Germline V gives CDR1 MNHEY, CDR2 SVGAGI. There are 14 residues in the CDR3. Trimming shortened V by 2 bases and J by 1 base, and 8 bases separated the two germline ends. The CDR3 sequence is CASSYGHRQETQYF. CDR3 nucleotide sequence: TGTGCCAGCAGTTACGGGCACCGCCAAGAGACCCAGTACTTC.

The chain employs TRBV10-3 and TRBJ1-1, with D uncertain. The germline V and J ends were trimmed by 3 bases and 5 bases, with 13 bases remaining between them. The CDR3 consists of 14 residues. Germline V gene lookup returns CDR1 ENHRY and CDR2 SYGVKD. CDR3 bases: TGTGCCATCAGTGACAGGAACAGAAGAACTGAAGCTTTCTTT. Its protein product is CAISDRNRRTEAFF.

Only one count was recorded for this clone. The CDR3 DNA sequence: TGTGCCAGCAGCCAAGAACACATCCGGGACAGGGATCATAGCAATCAGCCCCAGCATTTT. Residues: CASSQEHIRDRDHSNQPQHF. The chain uses TRBV3-1 (or the pseudogene TRBV3-2) and TRBJ1-5; 9 nucleotides align to TRBD1. J was trimmed by 0 bases and V by 0 bases; bases with no gene match: 12. This CDR3 is built from 20 residues. Germline CDR1 and CDR2: LGHDT and YNNKEL (reference sequence).

The genes are TRBV9 and TRBJ2-2; 8 nucleotides line up with TRBD1. The germline gives CDR1 SGDLS, CDR2 YYNGEE. The CDR3 consists of 16 residues. V shed 2 bases and J 1 base; nucleotides not matched to a gene: 4. The CDR3 protein is CASSVIGTGNTGELFF. In nucleotides, the CDR3 is TGTGCCAGCAGCGTTATAGGGACAGGGAACACCGGGGAGCTGTTTTTT. The full variable domain, completed using reference TRBV9 and TRBJ2-2, is DSGVTQTPKHLITATGQRVTLRCSPRSGDLSVYWYQQSLDQGLQFLIQYYNGEERAKGNILERFSAQQFPDLHSELNLSSLELGDSALYFCASSVIGTGNTGELFFGEGSRLTVL.

The gene calls are TRBV9 and TRBJ1-2; 10 bases agree with TRBD1. Germline V lookup: CDR1 SGDLS, CDR2 YYNGEE. The CDR3 sequence is 18 residues long. V was clipped by 4 bases and J by 5 bases; unmatched bases: 17. The CDR3 spells CASSPVVGQGTREYGYTF. CDR3 in DNA: TGTGCCAGCAGCCCGGTGGTGGGACAGGGGACTCGAGAGTATGGCTACACCTTC.

This chain connects TRBV5-4 to TRBJ2-1; possibly TRBD2 for D (7 bases). Looked up from germline, CDR1 is SGHNT and CDR2 is YYREEE (reference sequence). This CDR3 contains 13 residues. Trimming stripped 2 bases from V and 12 bases from J, with 15 bases between. The CDR3 DNA follows: TGTGCCAGCAGCTTTATGGACGGGGGGCCGCAGTTCTTC. This codes for CASSFMDGGPQFF. The full variable domain, in which reference TRBV5-4 and TRBJ2-1 provide the parts outside the CDR3, is ETGVTQSPTHLIKTRGQQVTLRCSSQSGHNTVSWYQQALGQGPQFIFQYYREEENGRGNFPPRFSGLQFPNYSSELNVNALELDDSALYLCASSFMDGGPQFFGPGTRLTVL.

CDR3 region: CASSKRKAGEPPRTDTQYF. DNA for the CDR3: TGTGCCAGCAGCAAAAGAAAGGCGGGGGAACCACCACGCACAGATACGCAGTATTTT. V gene TRBV21-1 combines with J gene TRBJ2-3; the tabulated D call, TRBD2, remains unverified against the DNA. TRBV21-1 is annotated as a pseudogene. The length of the CDR3 is 19 residues.

V gene TRBV11-2 combines with J gene TRBJ1-5; tentative D call: TRBD1 (5 bases). V was shortened by 5 bases and J by 3 bases, with 14 bases between the two germline ends. Germline values: CDR1 SGHAT, CDR2 FQNNGV. CDR3 length: 15 amino acids. In DNA, the CDR3 is TGTGCCAGCAGCCCCGGGACCGGATTCAATCAGCCCCAGCATTTT. Translation gives CASSPGTGFNQPQHF.

The CDR3 DNA reads TGTGCCAGCTCAATCTCTGAATCTACACGCACAGATACGCAGTATTTT. The encoded protein is CASSISESTRTDTQYF. The V call is TRBV9, the J call TRBJ2-3; no firm D call. This CDR3 is 16 amino acids long. The germline V and J ends were trimmed by 7 bases and 1 base, with 19 bases remaining between them. CDR1 and CDR2 from the germline V gene are SGDLS and YYNGEE.

This chain connects TRBV27 to TRBJ2-3, with 11 bases that match TRBD2. The V segment lost 4 bases and the J segment 4 bases; nucleotides outside the gene matches: 7. The germline CDR1 and CDR2 sequences are MNHEY and SMNVEV (reference sequence). CDR3 length equals 16 residues. The CDR3 region is CASSSVAGGLADTQYF. Written as DNA, the CDR3 is TGTGCCAGCAGTTCCGTAGCGGGGGGGCTCGCAGATACGCAGTATTTT.

This sequence joins TRBV27 and TRBJ2-3; D is perhaps TRBD1 or TRBD2 (5 bases each). The ends were cut back, 5 bases at V and 0 bases at J, with 18 bases in the middle. Per the germline V gene, CDR1 is MNHEY and CDR2 is SMNVEV (reference sequence). The CDR3 contains 17 residues. The CDR3 coding sequence is TGTGCCAGCAGTACCCCCAGAGAGGGGCGGAGCACAGATACGCAGTATTTT. It codes for CASSTPREGRSTDTQYF.

The CDR3 nucleotides read TGTGCCAGCAGTTTATACCAATACCAAGAGACCCAGTACTTC. The encoded protein is CASSLYQYQETQYF. The gene calls are TRBV28 and TRBJ2-5, with D uncertain. V gave up 1 base and J gave up 0 bases, with 6 bases separating them. The CDR3 runs 14 residues. The germline CDR1 and CDR2 sequences are MDHEN and SYDVKM.

The J gene is TRBJ1-4, the V gene TRBV27, with 9 bases fitting TRBD1. Germline V CDR1 and CDR2: MNHEY, SMNVEV (reference sequence). V was clipped by 5 bases and J by 7 bases; unmatched bases: 11. The CDR3 has 16 residues. This CDR3 reads CASSPGQGRVPEKLFF. DNA for the CDR3: TGTGCCAGCAGTCCGGGACAGGGAAGAGTCCCTGAAAAACTGTTTTTT.

In regard to this clone: Other DNA sequences in the same sample also yield this CDR3. CDR3 DNA sequence: TGTGCCAGCTCACCGGGGACGAACACTGAAGCTTTCTTT. Its translation is CASSPGTNTEAFF. V usage is TRBV18 and J usage is TRBJ1-1; D may be TRBD1 (5 bases). The CDR3 sequence is 13 residues long. Trimming left V 3 bases short and J 1 base short, with 6 bases between. The germline CDR1 and CDR2 sequences are KGHSH and LQKENI.

This clone is a singleton in its sample. This chain links TRBV29-1 with TRBJ1-5; 9 positions match TRBD1. The germline gives CDR1 SQVTM, CDR2 ANQGSEA. Trimming took 7 bases from V and 7 from J; bases not matched to a gene: 11. This CDR3 has 14 residues. The CDR3 reads CSAMTGTGLQPQHF. In DNA, the CDR3 is TGCAGCGCCATGACCGGGACAGGGCTCCAGCCCCAGCATTTT. The complete variable domain, with remaining parts taken from reference TRBV29-1 and TRBJ1-5, reads SAVISQKPSRDICQRGTSLTIQCQVDSQVTMMFWYRQQPGQSLTLIATANQGSEATYESGFVIDKFPISRPNLTFSTLTVSNMSPEDSSIYLCSAMTGTGLQPQHFGDGTRLSIL.

This clone was detected only once. This sample also contains other DNA sequences that code for the same CDR3. The chain recombines TRBV6-2 or TRBV6-3 with TRBJ2-7, with 10 bases that match TRBD1. The CDR3 is 15 amino acids. V was clipped by 2 bases and J by 4 bases; unmatched bases: 5. Germline-derived CDR1 and CDR2 are MNHEY and SVGEGT. For the CDR3, the DNA is TGTGCCAGCAGTTACCTAGGACAGGGGGGTTACGAGCAGTACTTC. Its translation is CASSYLGQGGYEQYF.

V and J are TRBV6-4 and TRBJ1-5; tentatively, D is TRBD1 (6 bases). This CDR3 has 15 amino acids. V was trimmed by 7 bases and J by 7 bases, leaving 20 bases between them. The germline CDR1 and CDR2 sequences are MRHNA and SNTAGT. This CDR3 is CASTPNGQGRQPQHF. The DNA for the CDR3 is TGTGCCAGCACCCCAAATGGGCAGGGGAGACAGCCCCAGCATTTT.

This clone showed up many times. The rearrangement uses TRBV11-2 and TRBJ1-2; D is uncertain. Germline V CDR1 and CDR2: SGHAT, FQNNGV. Trimming left V 1 base short and J 2 bases short, with 11 bases between. CDR3 length: 15 amino acids. The CDR3 sequence is CASSLVIGWNYGYTF. In nucleotides, the CDR3 is TGTGCCAGCAGCTTAGTAATAGGGTGGAACTATGGCTACACCTTC. Drawing the rest from reference TRBV11-2 and TRBJ1-2, the complete variable domain is EAGVAQSPRYKIIEKRQSVAFWCNPISGHATLYWYQQILGQGPKLLIQFQNNGVVDDSQLPKDRFSAERLKGVDSTLKIQPAKLEDSAVYLCASSLVIGWNYGYTFGSGTRLTVV.

The chain carries TRBV5-1 and TRBJ2-7; D is possibly TRBD2 (7 bases). Germline CDR1 reads SGHRS; CDR2 reads YFSETQ. V dropped 4 bases and J dropped 0 bases, with 11 bases sitting between them. This CDR3 has 14 residues. DNA of the CDR3: TGCGCCAGCAGCGCGGGGGCCGGCTCCTACGAGCAGTACTTC. Its protein is CASSAGAGSYEQYF.

J is TRBJ2-7 and V is TRBV2; 7 positions match TRBD1. Unmatched junction bases numbered 3, after V lost 5 bases and J lost 2 bases. From germline, CDR1 is SNHLY and CDR2 FYNNEI. This CDR3 has 13 amino acids. CDR3 region: CASSSTGPYEQYF. For the CDR3, the DNA is TGTGCCAGCAGTTCGACAGGGCCCTACGAGCAGTACTTC.

The chain recombines TRBV4-3 with TRBJ1-3; D call uncertain. The CDR3 length is 14 residues. Trimming removed 1 base at V and 6 bases at J, with 10 bases between. Per germline, CDR1 LGHNA and CDR2 YSLEER. This CDR3 is CASSQAAHENTIYF. CDR3 DNA: TGCGCCAGCAGCCAAGCAGCCCACGAAAACACCATATATTTT.

This clone was detected a few times. The CDR3 reads CASSRDKINEKLFF. The CDR3, as DNA: TGTGCCAGTAGTCGGGACAAGATAAATGAAAAACTGTTTTTT. This chain joins TRBV19 and TRBJ1-4; a possible D gene is TRBD1 (6 bases). The CDR3 contains 14 residues. Germline V gives CDR1 LNHDA, CDR2 SQIVND (reference sequence). The V gene lost 5 bases and the J gene lost 5 bases, with 12 bases spanning the gap.

V is TRBV10-3 and J is TRBJ1-2; D not resolved. There are 11 residues in the CDR3. CDR1 and CDR2 (germline): ENHRY, SYGVKD. V dropped 3 bases and J dropped 7 bases, with 6 bases sitting between them. CDR3 region: CAISDYRGYTF. In DNA, the CDR3 is TGTGCCATCAGTGATTACCGTGGCTACACCTTC.